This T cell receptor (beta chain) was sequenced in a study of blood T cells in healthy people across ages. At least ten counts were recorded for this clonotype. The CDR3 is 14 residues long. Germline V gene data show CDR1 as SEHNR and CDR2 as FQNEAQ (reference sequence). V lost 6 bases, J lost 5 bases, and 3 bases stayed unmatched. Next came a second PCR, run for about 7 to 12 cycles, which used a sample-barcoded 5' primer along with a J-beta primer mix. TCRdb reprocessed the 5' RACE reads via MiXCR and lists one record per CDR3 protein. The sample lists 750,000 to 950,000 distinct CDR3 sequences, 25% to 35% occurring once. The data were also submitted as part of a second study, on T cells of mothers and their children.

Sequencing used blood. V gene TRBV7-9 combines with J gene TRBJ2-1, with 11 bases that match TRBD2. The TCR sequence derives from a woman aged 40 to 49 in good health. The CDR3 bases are TGTGCCAGCAGACCGGGACTAGCGGACAATGAGCAGTTCTTC. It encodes CASRPGLADNEQFF. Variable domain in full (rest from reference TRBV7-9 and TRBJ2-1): DTGVSQNPRHKITKRGQNVTFRCDPISEHNRLYWYRQTLGQGPEFLTYFQNEAQLEKSRLLSDRFSAERPKGSFSTLEIQRTEQGDSAMYLCASRPGLADNEQFFGPGTRLTVL.